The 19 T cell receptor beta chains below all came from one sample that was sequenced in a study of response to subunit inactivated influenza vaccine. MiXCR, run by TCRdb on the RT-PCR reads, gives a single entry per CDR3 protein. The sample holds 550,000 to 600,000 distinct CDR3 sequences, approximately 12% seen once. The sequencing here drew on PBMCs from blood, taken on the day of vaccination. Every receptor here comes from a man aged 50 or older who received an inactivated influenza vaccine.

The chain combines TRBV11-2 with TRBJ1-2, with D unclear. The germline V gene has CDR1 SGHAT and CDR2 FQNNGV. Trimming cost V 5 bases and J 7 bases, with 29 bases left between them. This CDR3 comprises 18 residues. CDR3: CASSLRFTSGVRRIGYTF. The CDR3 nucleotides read TGTGCCAGCAGCCTAAGATTCACCAGCGGTGTGAGAAGAATTGGCTACACCTTC.

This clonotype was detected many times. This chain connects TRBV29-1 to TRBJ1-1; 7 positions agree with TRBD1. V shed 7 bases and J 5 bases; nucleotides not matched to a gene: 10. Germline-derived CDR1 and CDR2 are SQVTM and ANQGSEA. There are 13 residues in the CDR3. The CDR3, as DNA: TGCAGCGGGCTTGGTGGCAGGGGGACTGAAGCTTTCTTT. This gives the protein CSGLGGRGTEAFF.

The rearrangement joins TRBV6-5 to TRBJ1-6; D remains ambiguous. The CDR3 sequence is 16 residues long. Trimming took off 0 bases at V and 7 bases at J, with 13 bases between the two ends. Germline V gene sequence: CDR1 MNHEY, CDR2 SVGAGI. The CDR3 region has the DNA TGTGCCAGCAGTTACTCGAATACAAGGAGGAATTCACCCCTCCACTTT. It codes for CASSYSNTRRNSPLHF.

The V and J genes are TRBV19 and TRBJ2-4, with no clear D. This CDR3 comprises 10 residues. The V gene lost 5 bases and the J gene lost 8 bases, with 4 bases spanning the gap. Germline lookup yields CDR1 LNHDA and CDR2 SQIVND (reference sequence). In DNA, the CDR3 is TGTGCCAGTAGTGACTACATTCAGTACTTC. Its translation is CASSDYIQYF.

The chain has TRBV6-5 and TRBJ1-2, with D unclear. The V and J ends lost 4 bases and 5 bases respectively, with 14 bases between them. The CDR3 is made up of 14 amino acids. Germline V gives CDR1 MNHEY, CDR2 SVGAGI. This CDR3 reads CASSFSGFGYGYTF. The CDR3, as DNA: TGTGCCAGCAGTTTTTCGGGGTTTGGGTATGGCTACACCTTC.

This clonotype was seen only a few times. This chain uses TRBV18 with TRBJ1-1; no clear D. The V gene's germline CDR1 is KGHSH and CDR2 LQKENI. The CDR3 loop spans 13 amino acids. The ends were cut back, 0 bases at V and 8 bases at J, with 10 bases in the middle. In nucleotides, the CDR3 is TGTGCCAGCTCACCACCAACCGGGGAAGAAGCTTTCTTT. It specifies CASSPPTGEEAFF.

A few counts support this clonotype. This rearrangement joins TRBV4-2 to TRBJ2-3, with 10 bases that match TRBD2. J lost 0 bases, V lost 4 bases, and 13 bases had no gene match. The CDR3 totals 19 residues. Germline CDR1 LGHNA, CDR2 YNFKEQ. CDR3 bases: TGTGCCAGCAGCCCCCAAGGGACTAGCGTTGCTTCTAGCACAGATACGCAGTATTTT. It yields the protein CASSPQGTSVASSTDTQYF.

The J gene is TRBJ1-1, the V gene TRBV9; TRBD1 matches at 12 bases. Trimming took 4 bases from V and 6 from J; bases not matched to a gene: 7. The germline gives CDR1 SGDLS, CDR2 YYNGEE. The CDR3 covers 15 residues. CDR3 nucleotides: TGTGCCAGCAGCCACCGGGGACAGGGGGCGGCTGAAGCTTTCTTT. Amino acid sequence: CASSHRGQGAAEAFF.

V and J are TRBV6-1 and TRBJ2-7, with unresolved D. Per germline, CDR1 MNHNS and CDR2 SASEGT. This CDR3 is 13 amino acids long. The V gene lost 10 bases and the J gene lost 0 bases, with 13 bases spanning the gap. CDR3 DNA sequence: TGTGCCACAGCCTTTACAAGCTCCTACGAGCAGTACTTC. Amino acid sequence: CATAFTSSYEQYF.

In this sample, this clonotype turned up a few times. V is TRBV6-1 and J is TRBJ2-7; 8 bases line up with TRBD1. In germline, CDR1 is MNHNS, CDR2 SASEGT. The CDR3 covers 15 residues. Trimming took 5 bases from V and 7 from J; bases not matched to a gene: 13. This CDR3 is CASSLTRGLKTEQYF. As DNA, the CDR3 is TGTGCCAGCAGTCTAACCAGGGGGCTTAAGACAGAGCAGTACTTC.

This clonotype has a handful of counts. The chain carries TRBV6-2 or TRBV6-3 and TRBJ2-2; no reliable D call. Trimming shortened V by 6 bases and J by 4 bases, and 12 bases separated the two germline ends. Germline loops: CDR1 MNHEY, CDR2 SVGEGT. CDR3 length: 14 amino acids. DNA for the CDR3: TGTGCCAGCAGCCCCAATGAGATCACCGGGGAGCTGTTTTTT. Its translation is CASSPNEITGELFF.

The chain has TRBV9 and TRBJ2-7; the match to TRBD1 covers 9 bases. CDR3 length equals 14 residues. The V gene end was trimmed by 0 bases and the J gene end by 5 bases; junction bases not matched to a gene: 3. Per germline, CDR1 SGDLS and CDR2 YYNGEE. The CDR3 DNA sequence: TGTGCCAGCAGCGTAGCTGGGACAGGGAACGAGCAGTACTTC. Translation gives CASSVAGTGNEQYF.

For the CDR3, the DNA is TGCGCCAGCAGCCAAGATATCTATCAGCCCCAGCATTTT. Protein: CASSQDIYQPQHF. The V gene is TRBV4-3, the J gene TRBJ1-5, with D unclear. This CDR3 has 13 amino acids. CDR1 and CDR2 from the germline V gene are LGHNA and YSLEER. Trimming took off 0 bases at V and 5 bases at J, with 5 bases between the two ends.

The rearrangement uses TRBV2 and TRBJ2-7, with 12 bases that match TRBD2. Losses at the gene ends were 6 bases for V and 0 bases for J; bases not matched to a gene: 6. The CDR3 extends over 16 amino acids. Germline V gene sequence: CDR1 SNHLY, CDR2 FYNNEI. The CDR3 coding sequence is TGTGCCAGCAGAGCAACTAGCGGGGGGTCCTCCTACGAGCAGTACTTC. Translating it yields CASRATSGGSSYEQYF.

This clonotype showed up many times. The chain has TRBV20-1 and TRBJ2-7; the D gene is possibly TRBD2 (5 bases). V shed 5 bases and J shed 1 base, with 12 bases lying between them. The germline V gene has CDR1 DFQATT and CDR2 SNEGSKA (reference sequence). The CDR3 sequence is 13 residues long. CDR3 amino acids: CSAPTRLSYEQYF. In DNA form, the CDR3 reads TGCAGTGCTCCAACTAGGCTTTCCTACGAGCAGTACTTC.

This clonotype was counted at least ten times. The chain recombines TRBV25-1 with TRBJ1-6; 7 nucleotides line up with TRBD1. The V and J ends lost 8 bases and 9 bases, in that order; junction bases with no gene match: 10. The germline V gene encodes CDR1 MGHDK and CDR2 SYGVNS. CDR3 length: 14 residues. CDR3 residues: CASQPQGPGSPLHF. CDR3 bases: TGTGCCAGCCAGCCACAGGGGCCGGGTTCACCCCTCCACTTT.

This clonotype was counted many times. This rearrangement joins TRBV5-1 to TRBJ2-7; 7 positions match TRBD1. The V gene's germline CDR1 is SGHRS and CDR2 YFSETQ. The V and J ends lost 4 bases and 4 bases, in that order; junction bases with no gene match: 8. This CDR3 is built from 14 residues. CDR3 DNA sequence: TGCGCCAGCAGCCACCGACAGGGACAATACGAGCAGTACTTC. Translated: CASSHRQGQYEQYF. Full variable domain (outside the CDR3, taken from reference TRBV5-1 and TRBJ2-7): KAGVTQTPRYLIKTRGQQVTLSCSPISGHRSVSWYQQTPGQGLQFLFEYFSETQRNKGNFPGRFSGRQFSNSRSEMNVSTLELGDSALYLCASSHRQGQYEQYFGPGTRLTVT.

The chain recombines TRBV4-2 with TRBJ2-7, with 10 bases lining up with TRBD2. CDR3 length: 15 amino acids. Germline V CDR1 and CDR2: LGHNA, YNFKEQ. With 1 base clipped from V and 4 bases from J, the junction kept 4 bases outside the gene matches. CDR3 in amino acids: CASSQARTSGYEQYF. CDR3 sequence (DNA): TGTGCCAGCAGCCAAGCTCGGACTAGCGGATACGAGCAGTACTTC.

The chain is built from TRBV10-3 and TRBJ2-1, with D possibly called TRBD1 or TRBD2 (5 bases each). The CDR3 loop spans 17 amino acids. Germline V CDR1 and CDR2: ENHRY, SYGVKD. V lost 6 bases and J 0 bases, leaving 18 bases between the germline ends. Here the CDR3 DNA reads TGTGCCATCAGCACGGCGAGAGGGGAGAGCTCCTACAATGAGCAGTTCTTC. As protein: CAISTARGESSYNEQFF.